The clone carrying this TCR gamma chain was detected ten times or more. Its antigen is as yet unknown. With a far larger clone one base away, a read error is the likely cause. The identical CDR3 is also encoded by other nucleotide sequences in the sample. Flow sorting of PBMC yielded separate Vgamma9/Vdelta2+ and Vdelta2-negative gammadelta T cell populations for bulk repertoire analysis. Germline assignment: CDR1 GITISATS and CDR2 ISYDGTV (reference sequence). This CDR3 has 13 residues. TCRdb redid clone calling on the multiplex PCR reads using CATT. The table has 11,000 to 15,000 gamma-chain clones, 1.5% to 2% seen once. These data are taken from a study of γδ T cells in repeated Plasmodium falciparum infection. Findings and caveats of the study: Many TCRgamma sequences overlapped between individuals in stable Vgamma9/Vdelta2+ repertoires.

This chain uses TRGV9 with TRGJ1 or TRGJ2. The J gene was not available in TCRdb and was assigned here by matching the DNA to germline segments. This TCR derives from a pool of human donors (malaria-infected and uninfected, not separated). The sample was gamma-delta T cells from blood. The CDR3 DNA follows: TGTGCCCTGTGGGAAGAGTTTTATTATAAGAAACTCTTT. It translates to CALWEEFYYKKLF.